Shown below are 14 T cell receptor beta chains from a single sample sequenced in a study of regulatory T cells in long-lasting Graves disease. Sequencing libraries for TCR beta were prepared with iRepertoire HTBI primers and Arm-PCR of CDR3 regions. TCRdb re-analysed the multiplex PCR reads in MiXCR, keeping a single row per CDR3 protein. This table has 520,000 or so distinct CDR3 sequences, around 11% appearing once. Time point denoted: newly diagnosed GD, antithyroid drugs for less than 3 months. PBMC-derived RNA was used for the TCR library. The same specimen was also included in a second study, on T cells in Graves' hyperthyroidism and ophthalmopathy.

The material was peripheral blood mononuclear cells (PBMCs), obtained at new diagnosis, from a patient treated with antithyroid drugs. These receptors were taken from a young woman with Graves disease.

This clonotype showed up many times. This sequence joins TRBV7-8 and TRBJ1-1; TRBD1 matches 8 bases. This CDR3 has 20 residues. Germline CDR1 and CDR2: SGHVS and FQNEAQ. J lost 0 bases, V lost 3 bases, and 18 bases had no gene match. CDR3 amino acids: CASSLPAGTGQLTMNTEAFF. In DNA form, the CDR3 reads TGTGCCAGCAGCTTGCCCGCAGGGACAGGACAACTAACTATGAACACTGAAGCTTTCTTT.

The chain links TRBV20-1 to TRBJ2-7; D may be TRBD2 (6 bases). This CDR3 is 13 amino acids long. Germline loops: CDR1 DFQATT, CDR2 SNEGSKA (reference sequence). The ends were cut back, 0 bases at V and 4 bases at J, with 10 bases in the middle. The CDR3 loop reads CSAREREPYEQYF. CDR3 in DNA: TGCAGTGCTAGAGAACGGGAGCCGTACGAGCAGTACTTC.

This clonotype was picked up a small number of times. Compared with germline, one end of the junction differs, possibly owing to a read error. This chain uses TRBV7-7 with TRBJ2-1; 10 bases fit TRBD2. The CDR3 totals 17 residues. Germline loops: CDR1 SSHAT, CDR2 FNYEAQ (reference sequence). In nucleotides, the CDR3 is TGTGCTAGCAGCTTATTTCTAGCGGGAGTTGGAGCCGATGAGCAGTTCTTC. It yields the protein CASSLFLAGVGADEQFF.

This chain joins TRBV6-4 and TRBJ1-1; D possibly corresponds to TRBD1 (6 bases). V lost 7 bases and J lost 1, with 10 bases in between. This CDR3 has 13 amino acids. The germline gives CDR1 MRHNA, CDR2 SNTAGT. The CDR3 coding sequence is TGTGCCAGCACCCCACAGGGGAACACTGAAGCTTTCTTT. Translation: CASTPQGNTEAFF.

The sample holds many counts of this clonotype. The CDR3 spells CASSLEGGYGYTF. In nucleotides, the CDR3 is TGCGCCAGCAGCTTGGAAGGGGGCTATGGCTACACCTTC. This chain connects TRBV5-1 to TRBJ1-2; D may be TRBD1 (6 bases). From germline, CDR1 is SGHRS and CDR2 YFSETQ. CDR3 length: 13 amino acids. The ends were cut back, 0 bases at V and 4 bases at J, with 7 bases in the middle.

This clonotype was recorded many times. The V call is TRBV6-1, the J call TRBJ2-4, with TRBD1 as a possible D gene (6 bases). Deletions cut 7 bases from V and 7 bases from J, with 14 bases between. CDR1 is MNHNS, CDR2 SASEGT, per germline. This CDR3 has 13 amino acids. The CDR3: CASNDRPTNIQYF. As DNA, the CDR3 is TGTGCCAGCAATGACAGGCCCACTAACATTCAGTACTTC.

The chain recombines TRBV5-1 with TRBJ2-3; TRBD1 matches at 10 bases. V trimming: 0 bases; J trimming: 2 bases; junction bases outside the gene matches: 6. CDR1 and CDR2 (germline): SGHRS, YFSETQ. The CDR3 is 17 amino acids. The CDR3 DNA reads TGCGCCAGCAGCTTGGCCGAGGGGACAGGGGTCACAGATACGCAGTATTTT. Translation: CASSLAEGTGVTDTQYF.

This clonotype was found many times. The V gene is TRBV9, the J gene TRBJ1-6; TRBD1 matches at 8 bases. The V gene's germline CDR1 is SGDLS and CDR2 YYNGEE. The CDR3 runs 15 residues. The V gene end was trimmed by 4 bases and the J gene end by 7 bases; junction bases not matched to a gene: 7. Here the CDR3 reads CASSLDRGANSPLHF. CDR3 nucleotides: TGTGCCAGCAGCCTCGACAGGGGAGCGAATTCACCCCTCCACTTT.

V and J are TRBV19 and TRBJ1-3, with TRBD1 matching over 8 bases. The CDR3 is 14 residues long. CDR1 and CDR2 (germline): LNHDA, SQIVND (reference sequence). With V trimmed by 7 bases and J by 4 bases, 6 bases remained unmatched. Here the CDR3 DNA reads TGTGCCAGTAAGCAGGGGGCCGGCGGAAACACCATATATTTT. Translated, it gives CASKQGAGGNTIYF.

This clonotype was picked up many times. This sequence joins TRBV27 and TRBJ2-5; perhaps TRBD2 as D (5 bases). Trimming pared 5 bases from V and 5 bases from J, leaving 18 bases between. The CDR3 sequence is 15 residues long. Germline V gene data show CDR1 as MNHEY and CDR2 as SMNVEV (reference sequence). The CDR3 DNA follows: TGTGCCAGCAGTCCGAGACCGGGCCGCGGGGAGACCCAGTACTTC. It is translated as CASSPRPGRGETQYF.

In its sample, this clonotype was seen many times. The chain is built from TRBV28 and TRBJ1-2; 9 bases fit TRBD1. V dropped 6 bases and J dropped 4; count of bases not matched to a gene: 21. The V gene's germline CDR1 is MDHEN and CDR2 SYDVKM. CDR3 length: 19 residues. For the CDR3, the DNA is TGTGCCAGCAGCCCGTCACGACGTTCCGGGACAGGGAGCTCCTATGGCTACACCTTC. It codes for CASSPSRRSGTGSSYGYTF.

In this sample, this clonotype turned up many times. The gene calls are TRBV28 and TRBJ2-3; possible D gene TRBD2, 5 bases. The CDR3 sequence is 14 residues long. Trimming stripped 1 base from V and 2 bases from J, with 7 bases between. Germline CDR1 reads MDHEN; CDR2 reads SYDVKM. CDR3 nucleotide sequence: TGTGCCAGCAGTTTATCGGGAACCACAGATACGCAGTATTTT. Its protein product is CASSLSGTTDTQYF. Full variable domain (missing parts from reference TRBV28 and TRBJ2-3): DVKVTQSSRYLVKRTGEKVFLECVQDMDHENMFWYRQDPGLGLRLIYFSYDVKMKEKGDIPEGYSVSREKKERFSLILESASTNQTSMYLCASSLSGTTDTQYFGPGTRLTVL.

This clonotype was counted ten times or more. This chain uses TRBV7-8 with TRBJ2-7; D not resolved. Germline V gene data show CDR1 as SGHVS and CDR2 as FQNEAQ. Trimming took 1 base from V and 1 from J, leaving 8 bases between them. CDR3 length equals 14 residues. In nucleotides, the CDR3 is TGTGCCAGCAGCTTAGACCGGGTTTCCTACGAGCAGTACTTC. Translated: CASSLDRVSYEQYF.

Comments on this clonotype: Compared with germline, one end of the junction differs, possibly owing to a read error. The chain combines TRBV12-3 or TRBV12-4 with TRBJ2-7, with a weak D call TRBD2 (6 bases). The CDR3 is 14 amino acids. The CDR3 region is CAGSSGAGTYEQYF. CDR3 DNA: TGTGCCGGCAGTTCCGGGGCGGGGACCTACGAGCAGTACTTC.